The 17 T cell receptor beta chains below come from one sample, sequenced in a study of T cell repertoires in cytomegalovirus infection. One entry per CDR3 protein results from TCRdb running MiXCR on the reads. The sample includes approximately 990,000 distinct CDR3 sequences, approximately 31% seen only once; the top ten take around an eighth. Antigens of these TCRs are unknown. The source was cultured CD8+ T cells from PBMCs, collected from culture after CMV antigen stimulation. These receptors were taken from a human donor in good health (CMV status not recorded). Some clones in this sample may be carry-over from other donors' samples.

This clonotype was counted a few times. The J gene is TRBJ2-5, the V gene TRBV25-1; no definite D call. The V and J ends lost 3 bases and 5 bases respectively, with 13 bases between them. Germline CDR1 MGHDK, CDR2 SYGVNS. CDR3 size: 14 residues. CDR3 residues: CASSETAARETQYF. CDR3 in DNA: TGTGCCAGCAGTGAGACCGCTGCGAGGGAGACCCAGTACTTC.

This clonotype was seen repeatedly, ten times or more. CDR3 sequence (DNA): TGTGCCAGCAGCTTGGGACCCGAGCCCCATGGCTACACCTTC. Translation gives CASSLGPEPHGYTF. The V call is TRBV7-9, the J call TRBJ1-2, with D perhaps TRBD1 (5 bases). The V gene lost 3 bases and the J gene lost 6 bases, with 14 bases spanning the gap. The V gene's germline CDR1 is SEHNR and CDR2 FQNEAQ (reference sequence). The CDR3 consists of 14 residues.

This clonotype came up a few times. The CDR3 bases are TGTGCCAGCAGCCAGGGGGCAGGGGGCTTTAGCAATCAGCCCCAGCATTTT. Amino acids: CASSQGAGGFSNQPQHF. The rearrangement joins TRBV7-9 to TRBJ1-5; TRBD1 aligns across 8 bases. The CDR3 consists of 17 residues. Germline V lookup: CDR1 SEHNR, CDR2 FQNEAQ (reference sequence). V gave up 5 bases and J gave up 0 bases; unmatched junction bases: 9.

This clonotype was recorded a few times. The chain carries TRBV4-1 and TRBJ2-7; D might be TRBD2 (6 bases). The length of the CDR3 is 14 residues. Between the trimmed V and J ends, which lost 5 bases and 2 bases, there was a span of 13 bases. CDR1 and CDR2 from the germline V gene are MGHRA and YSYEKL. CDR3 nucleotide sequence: TGCGCCAGCAGCAGAGCCGGGGGACCCTACGAGCAGTACTTC. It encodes CASSRAGGPYEQYF.

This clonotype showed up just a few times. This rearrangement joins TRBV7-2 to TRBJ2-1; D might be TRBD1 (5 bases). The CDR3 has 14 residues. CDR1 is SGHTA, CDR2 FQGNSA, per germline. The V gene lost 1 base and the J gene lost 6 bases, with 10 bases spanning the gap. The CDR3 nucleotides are TGTGCCAGCAGCTTAGGAGCAGGGTCCAATGAGCAGTTCTTC. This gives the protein CASSLGAGSNEQFF.

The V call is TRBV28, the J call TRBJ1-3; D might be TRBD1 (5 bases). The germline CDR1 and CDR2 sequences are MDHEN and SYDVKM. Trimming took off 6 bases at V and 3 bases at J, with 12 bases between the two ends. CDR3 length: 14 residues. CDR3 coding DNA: TGTGCCAGCAGCCAAACAGGTTTTGGAAACACCATATATTTT. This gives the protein CASSQTGFGNTIYF.

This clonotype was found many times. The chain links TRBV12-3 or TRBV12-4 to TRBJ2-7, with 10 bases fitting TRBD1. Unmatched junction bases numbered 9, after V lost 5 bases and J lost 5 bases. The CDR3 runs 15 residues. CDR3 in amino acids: CASSRPETGGDEQYF. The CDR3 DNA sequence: TGTGCCAGCAGTCGGCCAGAGACAGGGGGCGACGAGCAGTACTTC.

The CDR3 is CASARGGFHEQFF. The CDR3 region has the DNA TGTGCCAGCGCCAGAGGCGGGTTTCATGAGCAGTTCTTC. The chain carries TRBV27 and TRBJ2-1, with D possibly matching TRBD2 (5 bases). The ends were cut back, 8 bases at V and 8 bases at J, with 16 bases in the middle. Germline CDR1 MNHEY, CDR2 SMNVEV (reference sequence). The CDR3 spans 13 residues.

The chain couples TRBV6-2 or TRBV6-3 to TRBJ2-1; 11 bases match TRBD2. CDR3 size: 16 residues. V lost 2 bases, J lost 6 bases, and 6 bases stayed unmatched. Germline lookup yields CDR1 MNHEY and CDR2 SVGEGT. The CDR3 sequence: CASSYTLAGGSNEQFF. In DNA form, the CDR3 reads TGTGCCAGCAGTTACACCTTAGCGGGGGGGAGCAATGAGCAGTTCTTC.

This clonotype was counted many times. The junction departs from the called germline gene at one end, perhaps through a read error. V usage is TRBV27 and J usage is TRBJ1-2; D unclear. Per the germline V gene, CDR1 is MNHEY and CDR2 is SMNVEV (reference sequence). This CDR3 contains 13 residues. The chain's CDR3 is CASSLSGNYGYTF. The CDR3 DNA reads TGTGCCAGCAGCTTATCGGGGAACTATGGCTACACCTTC.

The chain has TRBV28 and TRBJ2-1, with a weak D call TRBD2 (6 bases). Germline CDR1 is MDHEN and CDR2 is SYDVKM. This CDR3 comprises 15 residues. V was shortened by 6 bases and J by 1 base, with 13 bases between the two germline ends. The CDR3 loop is CASSDTGVSYNEQFF. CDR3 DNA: TGTGCCAGCAGCGACACGGGGGTATCCTACAATGAGCAGTTCTTC. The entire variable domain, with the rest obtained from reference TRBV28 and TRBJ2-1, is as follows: DVKVTQSSRYLVKRTGEKVFLECVQDMDHENMFWYRQDPGLGLRLIYFSYDVKMKEKGDIPEGYSVSREKKERFSLILESASTNQTSMYLCASSDTGVSYNEQFFGPGTRLTVL.

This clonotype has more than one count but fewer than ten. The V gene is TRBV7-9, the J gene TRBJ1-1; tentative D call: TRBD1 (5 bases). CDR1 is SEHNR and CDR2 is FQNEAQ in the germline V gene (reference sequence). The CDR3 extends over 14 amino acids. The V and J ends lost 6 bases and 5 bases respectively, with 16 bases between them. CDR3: CASRPPGAGTEAFF. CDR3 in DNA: TGTGCCAGCAGGCCTCCCGGGGCAGGGACTGAAGCTTTCTTT.

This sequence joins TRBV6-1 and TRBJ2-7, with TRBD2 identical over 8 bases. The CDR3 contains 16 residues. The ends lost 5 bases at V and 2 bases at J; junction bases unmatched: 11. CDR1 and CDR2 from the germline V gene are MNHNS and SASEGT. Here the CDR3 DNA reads TGTGCCAGCAGTAACCCGGAACTAGCGGCCCCCTACGAGCAGTACTTC. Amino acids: CASSNPELAAPYEQYF.

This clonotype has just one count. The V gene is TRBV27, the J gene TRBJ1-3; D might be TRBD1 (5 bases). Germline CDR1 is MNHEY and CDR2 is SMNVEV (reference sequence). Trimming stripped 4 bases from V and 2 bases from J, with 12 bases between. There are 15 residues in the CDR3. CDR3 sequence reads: CASSSQGYAGNTIYF. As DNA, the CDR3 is TGTGCCAGCAGTTCTCAGGGTTACGCTGGAAACACCATATATTTT.

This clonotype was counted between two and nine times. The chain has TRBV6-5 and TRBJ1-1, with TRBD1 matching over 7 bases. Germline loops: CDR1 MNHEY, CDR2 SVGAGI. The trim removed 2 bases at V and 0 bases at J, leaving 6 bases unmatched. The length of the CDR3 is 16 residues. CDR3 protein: CASSYLGQAMNTEAFF. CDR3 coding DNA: TGTGCCAGCAGTTACCTTGGACAGGCCATGAACACTGAAGCTTTCTTT.

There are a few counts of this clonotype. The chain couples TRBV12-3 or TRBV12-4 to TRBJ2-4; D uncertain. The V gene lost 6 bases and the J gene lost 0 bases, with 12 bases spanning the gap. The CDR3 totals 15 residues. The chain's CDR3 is CASSPSERAKNIQYF. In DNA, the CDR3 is TGTGCCAGCAGCCCTAGTGAAAGAGCCAAAAACATTCAGTACTTC.

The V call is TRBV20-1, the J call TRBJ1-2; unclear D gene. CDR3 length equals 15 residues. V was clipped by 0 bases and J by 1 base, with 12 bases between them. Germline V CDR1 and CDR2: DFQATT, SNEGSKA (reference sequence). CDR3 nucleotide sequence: TGCAGTGCTAGAGATATGGACCGGTATAACTATGGCTACACCTTC. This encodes CSARDMDRYNYGYTF.